The next 19 T cell receptor beta chains were all read from a single sample in a study of CD8 T cells in ankylosing spondylitis. Antigens of these TCRs are unknown. TCRdb fed the 5' RACE reads into MiXCR, producing one record per CDR3 protein. Among 390,000 or so distinct CDR3 sequences listed, under 25% were seen once. Whole-study results and caveats: Ankylosing spondylitis blood appeared to be characterized by a TCR beta motif of several highly homologous variants.

Sequencing was done on a sample of blood, either unsorted or a sorted T cell fraction (not recorded which). These receptors came from a male donor with ankylosing spondylitis.

The chain joins TRBV2 to TRBJ2-3, with 10 bases identical to TRBD2. The germline V gene encodes CDR1 SNHLY and CDR2 FYNNEI. The V gene end was trimmed by 2 bases and the J gene end by 1 base; junction bases not matched to a gene: 6. There are 17 residues in the CDR3. For the CDR3, the DNA is TGTGCCAGCAGTGAAAGGAGGGGGACTAGCGGCACAGATACGCAGTATTTT. It is translated as CASSERRGTSGTDTQYF.

This clonotype was found many times. The V gene is TRBV2, the J gene TRBJ2-1, with 8 bases aligning to TRBD2. This CDR3 has 11 amino acids. Trimming removed 6 bases from V and 12 bases from J; junction bases left unmatched: 4. The germline V gene has CDR1 SNHLY and CDR2 FYNNEI. CDR3 in amino acids: CASSSGSGQFF. The CDR3 DNA reads TGTGCCAGCAGCAGCGGGAGCGGGCAGTTCTTC.

The chain has TRBV5-1 and TRBJ2-1, with TRBD2 identical over 11 bases. This CDR3 region has 16 residues. CDR1 is SGHRS and CDR2 is YFSETQ in the germline V gene. The ends lost 4 bases at V and 3 bases at J; junction bases unmatched: 6. The CDR3 DNA reads TGCGCCAGCAGCACCACCGGGACTAGCGGCTACAATGAGCAGTTCTTC. Protein product: CASSTTGTSGYNEQFF.

The chain carries TRBV5-5 and TRBJ2-2; D gene uncertain. Germline assignment: CDR1 SGHKS and CDR2 YYEKEE (reference sequence). The length of the CDR3 is 15 residues. The ends were cut back, 4 bases at V and 0 bases at J, with 10 bases in the middle. CDR3 in DNA: TGTGCCAGCAGCCCAGTAGGAACGAACACCGGGGAGCTGTTTTTT. Translation gives CASSPVGTNTGELFF.

This clonotype was picked up a small number of times. V and J are TRBV28 and TRBJ2-1; 12 bases fit TRBD2. The CDR3 loop spans 14 amino acids. CDR1 is MDHEN and CDR2 is SYDVKM in the germline V gene. V dropped 6 bases and J dropped 10; count of bases not matched to a gene: 7. CDR3 coding DNA: TGTGCCAGCAGACGACTAGCGGGAGTCGGAGAGCAGTTCTTC. Translation: CASRRLAGVGEQFF.

This clonotype was found a few times. The chain joins TRBV5-1 to TRBJ1-3; D unclear. This CDR3 is built from 16 residues. V lost 3 bases to trimming and J lost 3 bases, with 16 bases between them. Germline-derived CDR1 and CDR2 are SGHRS and YFSETQ. CDR3 protein: CASSSTGLRIGNTIYF. CDR3 DNA sequence: TGCGCCAGCAGCTCTACCGGACTCCGGATTGGAAACACCATATATTTT. The full variable domain, completed using reference TRBV5-1 and TRBJ1-3, is KAGVTQTPRYLIKTRGQQVTLSCSPISGHRSVSWYQQTPGQGLQFLFEYFSETQRNKGNFPGRFSGRQFSNSRSEMNVSTLELGDSALYLCASSSTGLRIGNTIYFGEGSWLTVV.

V usage is TRBV30 and J usage is TRBJ1-6; D gene ambiguous. Trimming took off 0 bases at V and 7 bases at J, with 10 bases between the two ends. Germline-derived CDR1 and CDR2 are GTSNPN and SVGIG (reference sequence). This CDR3 comprises 14 residues. CDR3 bases: TGTGCCTGGAGTGTACAAAGGTTGAATTCACCCCTCCACTTT. Its protein product is CAWSVQRLNSPLHF.

This clonotype has more than one count but fewer than ten. DNA for the CDR3: TGTGCCAGCAGTTTAAGGACAAGGGGAACTATAATTCGACCCCTCCACTTT. It encodes CASSLRTRGTIIRPLHF. The V and J genes are TRBV27 and TRBJ1-6, with a possible D match to TRBD1 (5 bases). Germline assignment: CDR1 MNHEY and CDR2 SMNVEV (reference sequence). The CDR3 length is 17 residues. V was clipped by 2 bases and J by 12 bases, with 23 bases between them.

This clonotype has more than one count but fewer than ten. The chain couples TRBV6-1 to TRBJ2-7; TRBD1 is a possible D gene (6 bases). V was clipped by 6 bases and J by 0 bases, with 15 bases between them. Germline lookup yields CDR1 MNHNS and CDR2 SASEGT. The CDR3 is 15 amino acids. DNA of the CDR3: TGTGCCAGCAGACTACAGGGACCCACCTCCTACGAGCAGTACTTC. It is translated as CASRLQGPTSYEQYF.

The gene calls are TRBV6-1 and TRBJ2-3, with 8 bases identical to TRBD2. This CDR3 has 15 amino acids. Germline values: CDR1 MNHNS, CDR2 SASEGT. Losses at the gene ends were 6 bases for V and 5 bases for J; bases not matched to a gene: 10. CDR3 protein: CASRAGAGEVDTQYF. Here the CDR3 DNA reads TGTGCCAGCAGAGCGGGAGCGGGAGAGGTAGATACGCAGTATTTT.

This clonotype was counted only a few times. The genes are TRBV7-2 and TRBJ1-2; D gene ambiguous. The CDR3 has 14 residues. Per the germline V gene, CDR1 is SGHTA and CDR2 is FQGNSA. Trimming shortened V by 5 bases and J by 4 bases, and 14 bases separated the two germline ends. The CDR3 nucleotides are TGTGCCAGCAGCCCGGGAGGGCGTACCTATGGCTACACCTTC. This sequence encodes CASSPGGRTYGYTF.

This clonotype was seen more than once but under ten times. The chain recombines TRBV4-1 with TRBJ1-5; a weak D match, TRBD1 (5 bases). CDR1 and CDR2 from the germline V gene are MGHRA and YSYEKL. V shed 0 bases and J shed 4 bases, with 13 bases lying between them. The CDR3 runs to 16 residues. The CDR3 coding sequence is TGCGCCAGCAGCCAAGATCGGCAGGGTAGGAATCAGCCCCAGCATTTT. Protein product: CASSQDRQGRNQPQHF.

This clonotype showed up just a few times. The V gene is TRBV12-3 or TRBV12-4, the J gene TRBJ2-7; 7 nucleotides align to TRBD1. CDR3 length: 15 residues. J gave up 6 bases and V 3 bases, and 11 bases lay outside the gene matches. The CDR3 DNA follows: TGTGCCAGCAGTTTTGCGACGTCCAGGGGGAGCGAGCAGTACTTC. This encodes CASSFATSRGSEQYF.

The V gene is TRBV25-1, the J gene TRBJ2-7; D gene uncertain. Looked up from germline, CDR1 is MGHDK and CDR2 is SYGVNS. The CDR3 spans 12 residues. V lost 2 bases, J lost 3 bases, and 5 bases lay in between. In nucleotides, the CDR3 is TGTGCCAGCAGTGAAGCCAACTACGAGCAGTACTTC. This translates into CASSEANYEQYF.

V is TRBV29-1 and J is TRBJ2-7; TRBD1 aligns across 8 bases. With V trimmed by 5 bases and J by 7 bases, 10 bases remained unmatched. Germline V CDR1 and CDR2: SQVTM, ANQGSEA. This CDR3 has 13 residues. The CDR3: CSVKGQGAGEQYF. In DNA, the CDR3 is TGCAGCGTTAAGGGGCAGGGGGCGGGGGAGCAGTACTTC.

V usage is TRBV7-9 and J usage is TRBJ1-5; 12 positions agree with TRBD1. The V segment lost 4 bases and the J segment 6 bases; nucleotides outside the gene matches: 7. Per the germline V gene, CDR1 is SEHNR and CDR2 is FQNEAQ (reference sequence). This CDR3 has 16 amino acids. CDR3 in amino acids: CASSSTGQGAGQPQHF. CDR3 in DNA: TGTGCCAGCAGCTCCACGGGACAGGGGGCAGGTCAGCCCCAGCATTTT.

This clonotype was seen only a few times. V usage is TRBV10-3 and J usage is TRBJ2-1; no firm D call. Germline V lookup: CDR1 ENHRY, CDR2 SYGVKD. The germline V and J ends were trimmed by 4 bases and 0 bases, with 10 bases remaining between them. The CDR3 is 15 residues long. CDR3 nucleotides: TGTGCCATCAGTGGAGGAAGTGGCTCCTACAATGAGCAGTTCTTC. This sequence encodes CAISGGSGSYNEQFF.

The chain combines TRBV20-1 with TRBJ2-2; D call uncertain. From germline, CDR1 is DFQATT and CDR2 SNEGSKA (reference sequence). Trimming left V 6 bases short and J 4 bases short, with 6 bases between. The CDR3 contains 11 residues. CDR3 in amino acids: CSARRTGELFF. CDR3 DNA: TGCAGTGCCCGGCGCACCGGGGAGCTGTTTTTT.

V and J are TRBV9 and TRBJ2-7; possibly TRBD1 for D (5 bases). The ends were cut back, 0 bases at V and 0 bases at J, with 10 bases in the middle. Germline V gene data show CDR1 as SGDLS and CDR2 as YYNGEE. The length of the CDR3 is 15 residues. CDR3 bases: TGTGCCAGCAGCGTAGGGGGCAGGCCCTCCTACGAGCAGTACTTC. It yields the protein CASSVGGRPSYEQYF.